This T cell receptor (beta chain) was sequenced during a study of blood T cell repertoires in COVID-19. Germline loops: CDR1 LNHDA, CDR2 SQIVND (reference sequence). This CDR3 comprises 14 residues. V lost 5 bases and J lost 6; bases outside the gene matches: 4. Produced via immunoSEQ multiplex PCR; TCRdb's table is partial and in-frame only. The sample has over 12,000 clones, approximately 84% seen once. The gene calls are TRBV19 and TRBJ1-5; 10 positions match TRBD1. The TCR originated in a human donor in a cohort sampled during active COVID-19. Specimen: peripheral blood. The CDR3 bases are TGTGCCAGTAGTTCGACAGGGGGCCTTCAGCCCCAGCATTTT. This encodes CASSSTGGLQPQHF. The full variable domain, rest sourced from reference TRBV19 and TRBJ1-5, is DGGITQSPKYLFRKEGQNVTLSCEQNLNHDAMYWYRQDPGQGLRLIYYSQIVNDFQKGDIAEGYSVSREKKESFPLTVTSAQKNPTAFYLCASSSTGGLQPQHFGDGTRLSIL.